A single sample gave rise to the 17 T cell receptor beta chains below, sequenced in a study of blood T cell repertoires in COVID-19. Using immunoSEQ multiplex PCR, the repertoire was profiled, and TCRdb retains in-frame clones only, with some absent. The repertoire holds 230,000 or so clones, with 81% as singletons. Sequences were obtained from peripheral blood. The receptor set was obtained from an elderly woman with COVID-19, enrolled during active disease.

This clone was counted a single time. V and J are TRBV27 and TRBJ2-1, with 7 nucleotides matching TRBD1. The CDR3 length is 15 residues. The V segment lost 3 bases and the J segment 2 bases; nucleotides outside the gene matches: 4. Germline V gene lookup returns CDR1 MNHEY and CDR2 SMNVEV (reference sequence). CDR3 in DNA: TGTGCCAGCAGTTTCCTGGGACAGACCTACAATGAGCAGTTCTTC. Its protein product is CASSFLGQTYNEQFF.

V and J are TRBV7-2 and TRBJ2-7; tentatively, D is TRBD1 (5 bases). The V gene lost 2 bases and the J gene lost 4 bases, with 12 bases spanning the gap. The CDR3 spans 14 residues. Per germline, CDR1 SGHTA and CDR2 FQGNSA. The CDR3 DNA is TGTGCCAGCAGCTTAAATCAGGGTTCGTACGAGCAGTACTTC. Translation: CASSLNQGSYEQYF. Full variable domain (remainder filled in from reference TRBV7-2 and TRBJ2-7): GAGVSQSPSNKVTEKGKDVELRCDPISGHTALYWYRQSLGQGLEFLIYFQGNSAPDKSGLPSDRFSAERTGGSVSTLTIQRTQQEDSAVYLCASSLNQGSYEQYFGPGTRLTVT.

The chain is built from TRBV7-2 and TRBJ1-4; perhaps TRBD1 as D (5 bases). Per germline, CDR1 SGHTA and CDR2 FQGNSA. Deletions cut 4 bases from V and 6 bases from J, with 12 bases between. The CDR3 has 14 amino acids. CDR3 DNA sequence: TGTGCCAGCAGCTCCGGGCAGGGTTATGAAAAACTGTTTTTT. It yields the protein CASSSGQGYEKLFF.

The chain's CDR3 is CASSSGQTTGELFF. The DNA of the CDR3 is TGCGCCAGCAGCTCGGGACAGACAACCGGGGAGCTGTTTTTT. The chain uses TRBV5-1 and TRBJ2-2; TRBD1 matches at 7 bases. This CDR3 region has 14 residues. Germline-derived CDR1 and CDR2 are SGHRS and YFSETQ. V shed 3 bases and J 5 bases; nucleotides not matched to a gene: 4.

This chain links TRBV3-1 (or the pseudogene TRBV3-2) with TRBJ1-1, with D maybe TRBD1 (6 bases). V dropped 6 bases and J dropped 5 bases, with 16 bases sitting between them. Germline V CDR1 and CDR2: LGHDT, YNNKEL (reference sequence). The CDR3 covers 14 residues. CDR3 residues: CASSPRGAATEAFF. The CDR3 DNA is TGTGCCAGCAGTCCCAGGGGCGCCGCGACTGAAGCTTTCTTT.

This clone appeared many times. The CDR3 protein is CASSEALGGVGETQYF. The DNA for the CDR3 is TGTGCCAGCAGTGAAGCGCTAGGAGGGGTTGGAGAGACCCAGTACTTC. The chain has TRBV6-1 and TRBJ2-5; tentative D call: TRBD2 (6 bases). The V gene lost 0 bases and the J gene lost 4 bases, with 15 bases spanning the gap. CDR3 length equals 16 residues. The germline gives CDR1 MNHNS, CDR2 SASEGT.

V is TRBV4-1 and J is TRBJ1-1, with 7 bases matching TRBD1. Per the germline V gene, CDR1 is MGHRA and CDR2 is YSYEKL. J lost 1 base, V lost 6 bases, and 17 bases had no gene match. CDR3 size: 18 residues. The CDR3 nucleotides read TGCGCCAGCAGAAGAAGTGCCGGGACAGTTGTAGAGAACACTGAAGCTTTCTTT. Translating it yields CASRRSAGTVVENTEAFF.

This chain joins TRBV5-1 and TRBJ2-7; TRBD1 agrees at 8 bases. After removal of 1 base from V and 0 bases from J, the junction contained 3 bases not matched to a gene. The V gene's germline CDR1 is SGHRS and CDR2 YFSETQ. This CDR3 has 15 amino acids. The CDR3 protein is CASSLSTGGSYEQYF. The CDR3 bases are TGCGCCAGCAGCTTGAGTACAGGGGGCTCCTACGAGCAGTACTTC.

J is TRBJ1-2 and V is TRBV10-3, with TRBD1 matching over 9 bases. Germline V gene data show CDR1 as ENHRY and CDR2 as SYGVKD. V dropped 10 bases and J dropped 6; count of bases not matched to a gene: 9. The CDR3 has 13 residues. CDR3 amino acids: CATAGTGSNGYTF. The CDR3 nucleotides read TGTGCCACCGCCGGGACAGGGTCGAATGGCTACACCTTC.

V gene TRBV9 combines with J gene TRBJ2-5; D is possibly TRBD2 (6 bases). This CDR3 contains 16 residues. CDR1 and CDR2 from the germline V gene are SGDLS and YYNGEE. Trimming took 0 bases from V and 2 from J, leaving 14 bases between them. The CDR3 DNA sequence: TGTGCCAGCAGCGTAGGTGTTTCTGGGAGGCAAGAGACCCAGTACTTC. This encodes CASSVGVSGRQETQYF. Full variable domain (outside the CDR3, taken from reference TRBV9 and TRBJ2-5): DSGVTQTPKHLITATGQRVTLRCSPRSGDLSVYWYQQSLDQGLQFLIQYYNGEERAKGNILERFSAQQFPDLHSELNLSSLELGDSALYFCASSVGVSGRQETQYFGPGTRLLVL.

V gene TRBV20-1 combines with J gene TRBJ2-7, with 9 nucleotides matching TRBD2. The V and J ends lost 3 bases and 4 bases, in that order; junction bases with no gene match: 4. Germline loops: CDR1 DFQATT, CDR2 SNEGSKA (reference sequence). The CDR3 runs 13 residues. The CDR3 loop is CSASSGSKYEQYF. For the CDR3, the DNA is TGCAGTGCTAGTAGCGGGAGTAAGTACGAGCAGTACTTC.

The rearrangement links TRBV30 to TRBJ1-6, with 10 nucleotides matching TRBD1. V was clipped by 2 bases and J by 8 bases; unmatched bases: 3. Germline V gives CDR1 GTSNPN, CDR2 SVGIG (reference sequence). The CDR3 runs to 14 residues. CDR3 sequence: CAWSLGQGYSPLHF. The CDR3 DNA reads as TGTGCCTGGAGTCTGGGACAGGGGTATTCACCCCTCCACTTT.

V gene TRBV6-5 combines with J gene TRBJ1-6; D is unclear. The CDR3 is 13 residues long. In germline, CDR1 is MNHEY, CDR2 SVGAGI. Written as DNA, the CDR3 is TGTGCGTCAAAGGGCGGGGTTAATTCACCCCTCCACTTT. This translates into CASKGGVNSPLHF.

The rearrangement joins TRBV5-1 to TRBJ1-4; D gene uncertain. The germline gives CDR1 SGHRS, CDR2 YFSETQ. V was cut by 1 base and J by 0 bases, with 4 bases left in between. The CDR3 extends over 14 amino acids. The CDR3 DNA sequence: TGCGCCAGCAGCTTGTTATCAACTAATGAAAAACTGTTTTTT. Translating gives CASSLLSTNEKLFF.

This chain uses TRBV7-9 with TRBJ1-2; 7 bases fit TRBD1. From germline, CDR1 is SEHNR and CDR2 FQNEAQ (reference sequence). CDR3 length: 14 amino acids. J gave up 0 bases and V 8 bases, and 6 bases lay outside the gene matches. The CDR3 coding sequence is TGTGCCAGCCTCCAAGGGGGCTCTAACTATGGCTACACCTTC. The encoded protein is CASLQGGSNYGYTF.

V and J are TRBV30 and TRBJ1-2; D perhaps matches TRBD1 (6 bases). The germline V gene encodes CDR1 GTSNPN and CDR2 SVGIG (reference sequence). This CDR3 has 16 residues. V lost 0 bases, J lost 5 bases, and 19 bases lay in between. The CDR3 protein is CAWSVGGYRVNYGYTF. For the CDR3, the DNA is TGTGCCTGGAGTGTAGGGGGTTACAGGGTCAATTATGGCTACACCTTC.

This clone was observed a single time. J is TRBJ2-1 and V is TRBV30; TRBD2 aligns across 12 bases. This CDR3 region has 22 residues. The germline V gene has CDR1 GTSNPN and CDR2 SVGIG (reference sequence). V lost 3 bases to trimming and J lost 4 bases; unmatched junction nucleotides: 25. DNA for the CDR3: TGTGCCTGGAGAAAACGGGACAAACGGACTAGCGGGACCCTGCTTTTGTACAATGAGCAGTTCTTC. Protein sequence: CAWRKRDKRTSGTLLLYNEQFF.